The present TCR beta chain was sequenced within a study of blood T cell repertoires in COVID-19 (dated by TCRdb to about 2020). Study-level background: The collaborator samples originated in the United States, Italy and Spain and spanned the acute and convalescent phases of COVID-19. A de-identified subject ID, COVID-19 status, age in years and sex were almost always included in the sample metadata. A freely available public database, intended as a resource for researchers studying the immune response to SARS-CoV-2, is where the repertoires were released. The prospective study material was composed of cDNA or gDNA derived from T cells, B-cell-depleted T cells, or PBMCs. HLA class I and class II types, where available, came from metadata supplied by the sample provider rather than from assay-based typing. Deeply sampled blood TCRbeta repertoires from subjects exposed to, actively infected with, or recovered from COVID-19 were included in the dataset. The samples were drawn from the first 160 participants of the ongoing ImmuneRACE study and from 1,254 subjects provided by 6 global collaborators.

Each collaborating institution followed its own protocols to collect whole blood in K2EDTA tubes. Collaborator samples were shipped for TCRbeta analysis as frozen whole blood, isolated PBMCs, or DNA extracted from either sample type. Of note for this clone: The clone's antigen remains unknown. No much larger clone exists at a distance of one base, and base qualities are not known.

What the research found in general, with its limitations: How much clinical and demographic metadata was included differed by source and by participant, and the metadata was provided uncurated.

The CDR3 goes from the cysteine to the phenylalanine over 19 residues. Left in the record is the CDR3 DNA by itself, 57 bases read in frame from the first base. V is pared back by 2 bases and J by 0 bases, with 20 bases lying between the germline termini. The germline V gene (reference sequence) gives CDR1 as SEHNR and CDR2 as FQNEAQ. The immunoSEQ Assay, a bias-controlled multiplex PCR, was used to amplify TCRbeta CDR3 regions from genomic DNA. The source study handled its data this way. Nucleated cell counts per sample were estimated from amplification of reference gene primers within the assay. To quantify the absolute abundance of each unique TCRbeta CDR3 rearrangement, sequence reads were collapsed and filtered. For each sample, productive Simpson clonality was calculated by taking the square root of Simpson's diversity index across productive rearrangements. TCRdb re-hosts the immuneACCESS table, in-frame sequences only. Its copies lack some clones; in the studies checked, an unresolved V gene accounts for under half of them, and the cause for the rest is not known. Clonal size and the V and J genes are those of that table, whereas D and trimming came from the DNA. Here the sample has fewer than 60,000 clones; about nine tenths occur a single time. The ten top clones hold 10% of the sample.

The receptor was isolated from a human donor with acute or convalescent COVID-19. The donor label of this sample is uncertain. The source material was peripheral blood. Recombination linked TRBV7-9 to TRBJ1-3, with TRBD1 as a weak D call on 6 bases. Here is the DNA: TGTGCCAGCAGCTTACTACTGCCGGGACATTCTTACTCTGGAAACACCATATATTTT. Translated, this is CASSLLLPGHSYSGNTIYF.